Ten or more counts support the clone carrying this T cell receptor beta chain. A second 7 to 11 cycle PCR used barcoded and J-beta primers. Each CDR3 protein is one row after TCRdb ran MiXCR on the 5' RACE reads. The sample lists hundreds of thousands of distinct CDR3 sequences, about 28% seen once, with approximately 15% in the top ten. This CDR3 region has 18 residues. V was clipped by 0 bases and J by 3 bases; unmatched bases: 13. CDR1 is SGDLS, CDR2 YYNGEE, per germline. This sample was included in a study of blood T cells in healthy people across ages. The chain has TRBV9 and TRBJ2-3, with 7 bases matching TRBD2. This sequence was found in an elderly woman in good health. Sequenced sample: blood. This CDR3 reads CASSVAPRLAGLTDTQYF. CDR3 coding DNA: TGTGCCAGCAGCGTAGCACCCCGTTTAGCGGGCCTTACAGATACGCAGTATTTT.